Listed below are T cell receptor beta chains from one sample, sequenced in a study of blood T cell repertoires in COVID-19. The method was immunoSEQ multiplex PCR; TCRdb's version includes in-frame clones alone and lacks a portion of them. The sample has 100,000 or so clones, about 91% seen once. The specimen sequenced was peripheral blood. These receptors were taken from a man in his 60s with acute or convalescent COVID-19. Both conserved end residues are part of each CDR3. The D gene is left open where the match is weak. Expanded clones get a size class; other rows say once, few or many, or leave the size out.

d_gene,v_gene,abundance,j_gene,CDR3nt,CDR3aa
TRBD2,TRBV7-9,NA,TRBJ2-1,TGTGCCAGCGGGGACCGAAGCGGGAGGGCCTACAATGAGCAGTTCTTC,CASGDRSGRAYNEQFF
NA,TRBV12-3/TRBV12-4,NA,TRBJ2-1,TGTGCCAGCAGTTTAGTCAGTGAGCAGTTCTTC,CASSLVSEQFF
NA,TRBV19,NA,TRBJ2-1,TGTGCCAGTAGTCCGGACACCTACAATGAGCAGTTCTTC,CASSPDTYNEQFF
NA,TRBV2,NA,TRBJ2-2,TGTGCCAGCAGTTACACAGGCGGCACCGGGGAGCTGTTTTTT,CASSYTGGTGELFF
NA,TRBV29-1,NA,TRBJ1-1,TGCAGCGCCAAGAACACTGAAGCTTTCTTT,CSAKNTEAFF
TRBD1,TRBV14,NA,TRBJ2-7,TGTGCCAGCAGCCAAGCCCCACCGGGACAGAGCCCTCACGAGCAGTACTTC,CASSQAPPGQSPHEQYF
TRBD1,TRBV5-5,NA,TRBJ2-2,TGTGCCAGCGGACAGGGGGCTCGCGGGGAGCTGTTTTTT,CASGQGARGELFF
TRBD2,TRBV6-5,NA,TRBJ2-7,TGTGCCAGCAATCCTAGCGGGGGAAACTCCTACGAGCAGTACTTC,CASNPSGGNSYEQYF
NA,TRBV11-3,NA,TRBJ1-5,TGTGCCAGCAGCCAAAGGAGCCTATTGGATCTAAGCAATCAGCCCCAGCATTTT,CASSQRSLLDLSNQPQHF
NA,TRBV2,once,TRBJ1-6,TGTGCTAGCAGTGAAGCGCCCGGGACCTATAATTCACCCCTCCACTTT,CASSEAPGTYNSPLHF
TRBD1,TRBV13,NA,TRBJ1-2,TGTGCCAGCAGCTCAGGGGGCCGCAACTATGGCTACACCTTC,CASSSGGRNYGYTF
NA,TRBV29-1,NA,TRBJ1-5,TGCAGCGTCGAACTATCGGGAAATCAGCCCCAGCATTTT,CSVELSGNQPQHF
TRBD1,TRBV6-6,NA,TRBJ1-2,TGTGCCAGCAGTAACCCGGACAGGGGCGGCTATGGCTACACCTTC,CASSNPDRGGYGYTF
TRBD2,TRBV6-2/TRBV6-3,NA,TRBJ2-3,TGTGCCAGCAGTTCATCATTTCGACTAGCGGGGGGCCACTCTAGCACAGATACGCAGTATTTT,CASSSSFRLAGGHSSTDTQYF
NA,TRBV6-4,NA,TRBJ1-1,TGTGCCAGCAGCTCGCAGGGGTCCGCTGAAGCTTTCTTT,CASSSQGSAEAFF
NA,TRBV5-1,NA,TRBJ2-7,TGCGCCAGCAGCCCCGATGTCGTCAGGGCTTACGAGCAGTACTTC,CASSPDVVRAYEQYF
NA,TRBV12-3/TRBV12-4,NA,TRBJ1-2,TGTGCCAGCAGTGGAGCTAACTATGGCTACACCTTC,CASSGANYGYTF
TRBD1,TRBV5-5,NA,TRBJ1-2,TGTGCCAGCAGCTCCTCACTCCGGGACAGTCCCGGAATCTATGGCTACACCTTC,CASSSSLRDSPGIYGYTF
NA,TRBV10-1,few,TRBJ2-1,TGCGCCAGCAAAGGAGGGGACAATGAGCAGTTCTTC,CASKGGDNEQFF
NA,TRBV18,NA,TRBJ1-4,TGTGCCAGCTCACCCGCGAATGAAAAACTGTTTTTT,CASSPANEKLFF
TRBD2,TRBV10-3,NA,TRBJ2-1,TGTGCCATCAGTGATCTCCCCCTCCGGGGGGGGACTAGCGGGCTGTCCTACAATGAGCAGTTCTTC,CAISDLPLRGGTSGLSYNEQFF
TRBD2,TRBV27,NA,TRBJ2-7,TGTGCCAGCAGTTTATATAGCGGGAGGGACAACGAGCAGTACTTC,CASSLYSGRDNEQYF
TRBD2,TRBV27,NA,TRBJ2-1,TGTGCCAGCAGGTCCATTGGGACTAGCGGGGACAATGAGCAGTTCTTC,CASRSIGTSGDNEQFF
NA,TRBV19,NA,TRBJ1-1,TGTGCCAGTACCGACATCATGAACACTGAAGCTTTCTTT,CASTDIMNTEAFF
TRBD1,TRBV3-1/TRBV3-2,NA,TRBJ1-6,TGTGCCAGCAGCCCGGGACAGGGGAGTTCACCCCTCCACTTT,CASSPGQGSSPLHF
TRBD1,TRBV5-4,NA,TRBJ2-5,TGTGCCAGCAGCAGTACAGGGGGCGAGACCCAGTACTTC,CASSSTGGETQYF